This TCR beta chain was captured in a study of blood T cell repertoires in COVID-19. Measured with immunoSEQ multiplex PCR; TCRdb has only the in-frame clones, and not every one. The table has roughly 240,000 clones, approximately 90% seen once. The cohort comprised adults aged about 18 to 90 years residing in 20 to 25 US areas. The sequencing input was PBMCs or T cells enriched from blood (not recorded which). The sequence was obtained from a man aged 50 or older who had been exposed to COVID-19.

The CDR3 sequence is CASSVSGGDTEAFF. The CDR3, as DNA: TGTGCCAGCTCGGTCTCAGGGGGAGACACTGAAGCTTTCTTT. This chain joins TRBV18 and TRBJ1-1, with 7 nucleotides matching TRBD1. The germline V gene has CDR1 KGHSH and CDR2 LQKENI. CDR3 length: 14 residues. V gave up 6 bases and J gave up 3 bases; unmatched junction bases: 7.